Listed below are T cell receptor beta chains from one sample, sequenced in a study of OX40 agonist ivuxolimab in advanced cancers. Clones were read by immunoSEQ multiplex PCR, and TCRdb kept only the in-frame ones, dropping some. The table has about 71,000 clones, under 80% seen once. The sequenced sample was CD4+ or CD8+ T cells sorted from blood, obtained in a trial of the OX40 agonist ivuxolimab. The receptor set was obtained from an adult with an advanced solid tumor such as melanoma, head and neck, liver or kidney cancer. CDR3s include the opening cysteine and the closing phenylalanine or tryptophan. The D gene is left open where the match is weak. Where a row states a size, it is once, few, many or the class of an expanded clone; other rows omit it.

TRBV4-3,.,TRBD1,TRBJ2-2,TGCGCCAGCAGCCAGACAGGGCTTAACAACGGGGAGCTGTTTTTT,CASSQTGLNNGELFF
TRBV7-2,.,TRBD1,TRBJ2-5,TGTGCCAGCAGCCCGCCGTTACAGGGGGCACGGGAGACCCAGTACTTC,CASSPPLQGARETQYF
TRBV4-1,.,TRBD1,TRBJ2-3,TGCGCCAGCAGCCAAACCACCTGGACAGGGAAGGGGACAGATACGCAGTATTTT,CASSQTTWTGKGTDTQYF
TRBV4-2,.,.,TRBJ2-1,TGTGCCAGCAGCTCGACAGCCGCCTCCTACAATGAGCAGTTCTTC,CASSSTAASYNEQFF
TRBV7-9,.,TRBD1,TRBJ1-2,TGTGCCAGCAGCTCTGGGGACAGTGCCTATGGCTACACCTTC,CASSSGDSAYGYTF
TRBV7-2,.,.,TRBJ1-2,TGTGCCAGCAGCTTAGGATCAGGGATGAGTTATGGCTACACCTTC,CASSLGSGMSYGYTF
TRBV11-3,few,TRBD2,TRBJ2-5,TGTGCCAGCAGCCCGGGGGGGTCCAGGGAGACCCAGTACTTC,CASSPGGSRETQYF
TRBV28,.,.,TRBJ1-2,TGTGCCAGCAGCTCCACCGGGGGAGGGCAACTCTATGGCTACACCTTC,CASSSTGGGQLYGYTF
TRBV11-3,.,.,TRBJ1-1,TGTGCCAGCAGCTTAGGAAGGAACACTGAAGCTTTCTTT,CASSLGRNTEAFF
TRBV27,few,TRBD1,TRBJ1-6,TGTGCCGTCCGACAGGGGAACAATTCACCCCTCCACTTT,CAVRQGNNSPLHF
TRBV11-3,.,.,TRBJ1-2,TGTGCCAGCAGCCCGGGTCAGCACTATGGCTACACCTTC,CASSPGQHYGYTF
TRBV12-5,.,.,TRBJ2-3,TGTGCTAGTGGTTTGGGCGGGGACACAGATACGCAGTATTTT,CASGLGGDTDTQYF
TRBV4-3,.,TRBD2,TRBJ2-2,TGCGCCAGCAGCCTGACTAGCGGTACGAACACCGGGGAGCTGTTTTTT,CASSLTSGTNTGELFF
TRBV18,few,.,TRBJ1-1,TGTGCCAGCTCTTCAGGGTTCGACACTGAAGCTTTCTTT,CASSSGFDTEAFF